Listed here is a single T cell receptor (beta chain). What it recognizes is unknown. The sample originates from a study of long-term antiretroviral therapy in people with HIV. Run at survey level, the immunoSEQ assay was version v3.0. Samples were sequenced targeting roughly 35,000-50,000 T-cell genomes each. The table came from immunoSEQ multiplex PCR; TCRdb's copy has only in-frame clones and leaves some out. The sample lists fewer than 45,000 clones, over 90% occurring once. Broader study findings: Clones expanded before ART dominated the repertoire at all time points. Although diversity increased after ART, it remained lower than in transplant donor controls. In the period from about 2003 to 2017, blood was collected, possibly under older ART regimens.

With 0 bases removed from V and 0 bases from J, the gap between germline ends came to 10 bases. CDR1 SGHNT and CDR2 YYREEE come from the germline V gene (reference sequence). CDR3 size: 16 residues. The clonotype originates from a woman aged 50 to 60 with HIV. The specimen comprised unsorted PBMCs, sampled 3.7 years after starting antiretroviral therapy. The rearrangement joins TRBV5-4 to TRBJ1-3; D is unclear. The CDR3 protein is CASSLVGPSSGNTIYF. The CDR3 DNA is TGTGCCAGCAGCTTGGTGGGCCCCAGCTCTGGAAACACCATATATTTT. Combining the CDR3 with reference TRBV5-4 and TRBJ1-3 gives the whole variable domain ETGVTQSPTHLIKTRGQQVTLRCSSQSGHNTVSWYQQALGQGPQFIFQYYREEENGRGNFPPRFSGLQFPNYSSELNVNALELDDSALYLCASSLVGPSSGNTIYFGEGSWLTVV.